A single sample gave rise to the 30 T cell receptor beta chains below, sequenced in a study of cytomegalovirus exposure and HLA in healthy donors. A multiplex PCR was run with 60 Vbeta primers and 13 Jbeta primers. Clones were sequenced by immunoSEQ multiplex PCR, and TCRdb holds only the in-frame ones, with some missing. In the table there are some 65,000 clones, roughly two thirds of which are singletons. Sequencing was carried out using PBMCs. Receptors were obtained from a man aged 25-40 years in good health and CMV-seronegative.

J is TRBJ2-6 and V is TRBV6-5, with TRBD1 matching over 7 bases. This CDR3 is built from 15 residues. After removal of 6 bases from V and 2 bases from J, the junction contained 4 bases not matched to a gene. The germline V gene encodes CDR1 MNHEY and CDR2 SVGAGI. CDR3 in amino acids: CASRPQGAGANVLTF. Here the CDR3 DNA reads TGTGCCAGCAGACCCCAGGGGGCTGGGGCCAACGTCCTGACTTTC.

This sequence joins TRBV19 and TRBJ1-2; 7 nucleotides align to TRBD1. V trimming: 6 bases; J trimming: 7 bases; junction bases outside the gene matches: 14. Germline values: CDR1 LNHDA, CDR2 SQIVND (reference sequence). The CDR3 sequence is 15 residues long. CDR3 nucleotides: TGTGCCAGTAGCAGGATTGAGGGGGCGCAGGGTGGCTACACCTTC. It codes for CASSRIEGAQGGYTF.

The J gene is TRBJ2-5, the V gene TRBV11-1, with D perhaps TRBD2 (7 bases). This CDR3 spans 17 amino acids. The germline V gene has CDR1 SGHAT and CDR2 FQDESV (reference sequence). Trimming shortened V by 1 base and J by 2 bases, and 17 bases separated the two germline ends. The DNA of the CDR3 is TGTGCCAGCAGCTTAGGTGCTGCGGGGGCCCTGCAAGAGACCCAGTACTTC. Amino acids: CASSLGAAGALQETQYF.

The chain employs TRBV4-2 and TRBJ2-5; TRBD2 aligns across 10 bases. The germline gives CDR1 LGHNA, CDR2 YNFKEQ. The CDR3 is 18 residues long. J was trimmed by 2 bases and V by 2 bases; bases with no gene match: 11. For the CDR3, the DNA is TGTGCCAGCAGCCAAAGGGATACTAGCGGGGCCCCTCAAGAGACCCAGTACTTC. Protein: CASSQRDTSGAPQETQYF.

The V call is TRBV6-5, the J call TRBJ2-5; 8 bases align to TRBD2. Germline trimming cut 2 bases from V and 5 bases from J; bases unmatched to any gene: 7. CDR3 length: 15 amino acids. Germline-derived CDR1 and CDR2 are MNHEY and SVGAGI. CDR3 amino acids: CASSYVSGGKETQYF. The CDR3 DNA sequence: TGTGCCAGCAGTTACGTCAGCGGGGGAAAGGAGACCCAGTACTTC.

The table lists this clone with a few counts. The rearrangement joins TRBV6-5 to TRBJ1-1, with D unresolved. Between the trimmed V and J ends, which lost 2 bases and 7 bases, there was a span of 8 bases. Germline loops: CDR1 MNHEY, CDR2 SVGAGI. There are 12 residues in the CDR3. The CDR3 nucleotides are TGTGCCAGCAGTTACAGAGTTAATGAAGCTTTCTTT. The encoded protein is CASSYRVNEAFF.

In DNA form, the CDR3 reads TGTGCCAGCAGCTTGGATCGGTACGAGCAGTACTTC. Protein: CASSLDRYEQYF. The rearrangement uses TRBV5-4 and TRBJ2-7; D is undetermined. V lost 0 bases and J lost 4, with 5 bases in between. The CDR3 is 12 residues long. CDR1 is SGHNT, CDR2 YYREEE, per germline (reference sequence).

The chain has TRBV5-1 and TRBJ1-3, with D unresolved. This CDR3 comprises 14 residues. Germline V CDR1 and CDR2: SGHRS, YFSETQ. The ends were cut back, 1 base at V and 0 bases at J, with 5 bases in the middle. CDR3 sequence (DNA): TGCGCCAGCAGCTTGCGAGGCTCTGGAAACACCATATATTTT. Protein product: CASSLRGSGNTIYF.

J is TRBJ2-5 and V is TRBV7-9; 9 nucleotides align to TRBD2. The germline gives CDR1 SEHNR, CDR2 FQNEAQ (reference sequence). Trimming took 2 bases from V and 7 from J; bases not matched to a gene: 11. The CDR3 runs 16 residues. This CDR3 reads CASSLSSGASVRTQYF. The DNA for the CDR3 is TGTGCCAGCAGCTTATCTAGCGGGGCCTCAGTAAGGACCCAGTACTTC.

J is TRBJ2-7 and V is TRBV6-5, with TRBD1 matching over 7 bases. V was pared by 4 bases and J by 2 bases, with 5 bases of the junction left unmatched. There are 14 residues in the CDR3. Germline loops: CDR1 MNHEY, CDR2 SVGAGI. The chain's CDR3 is CASSLRDSPYEQYF. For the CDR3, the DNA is TGTGCCAGCAGTTTACGGGACAGTCCCTACGAGCAGTACTTC.

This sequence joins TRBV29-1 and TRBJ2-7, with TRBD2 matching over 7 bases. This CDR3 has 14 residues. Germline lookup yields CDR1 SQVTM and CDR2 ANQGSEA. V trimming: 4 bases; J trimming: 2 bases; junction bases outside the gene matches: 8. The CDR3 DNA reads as TGCAGCGTTGGTCCAAAAGCGGGGACCTACGAGCAGTACTTC. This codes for CSVGPKAGTYEQYF.

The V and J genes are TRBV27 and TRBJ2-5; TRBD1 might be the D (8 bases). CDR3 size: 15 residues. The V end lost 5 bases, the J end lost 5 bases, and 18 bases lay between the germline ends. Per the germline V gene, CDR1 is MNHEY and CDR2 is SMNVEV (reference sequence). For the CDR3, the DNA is TGTGCCAGCAGTCTCTCGACAGGGGAGGGCGAGACCCAGTACTTC. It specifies CASSLSTGEGETQYF.

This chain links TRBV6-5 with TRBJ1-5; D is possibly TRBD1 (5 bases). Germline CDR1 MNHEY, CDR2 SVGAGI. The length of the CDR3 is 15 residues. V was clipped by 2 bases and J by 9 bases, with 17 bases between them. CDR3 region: CASSYRVQEGSPQHF. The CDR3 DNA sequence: TGTGCCAGCAGTTACAGGGTACAGGAGGGATCGCCCCAGCATTTT.

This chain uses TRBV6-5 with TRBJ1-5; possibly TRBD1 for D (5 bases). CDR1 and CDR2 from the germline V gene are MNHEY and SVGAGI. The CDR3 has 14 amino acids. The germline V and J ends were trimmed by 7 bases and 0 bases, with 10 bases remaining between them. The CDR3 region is CASNEGVSNQPQHF. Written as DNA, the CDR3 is TGTGCCAGCAATGAAGGGGTTAGCAATCAGCCCCAGCATTTT.

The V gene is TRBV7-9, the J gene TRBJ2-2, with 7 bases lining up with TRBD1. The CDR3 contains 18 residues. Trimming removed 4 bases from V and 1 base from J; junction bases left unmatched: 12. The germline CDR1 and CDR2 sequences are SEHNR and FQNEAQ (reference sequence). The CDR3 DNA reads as TGTGCCAGCAGCTCCCGGGACAGATCTATTCGGAACACCGGGGAGCTGTTTTTT. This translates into CASSSRDRSIRNTGELFF.

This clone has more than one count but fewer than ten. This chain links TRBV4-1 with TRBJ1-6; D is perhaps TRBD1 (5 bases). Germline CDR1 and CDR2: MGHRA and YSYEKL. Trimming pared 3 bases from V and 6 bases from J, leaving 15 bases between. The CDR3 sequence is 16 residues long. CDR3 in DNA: TGCGCCAGCAGCCATCTCCGGGACGGGAGTAATTCACCCCTCCACTTT. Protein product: CASSHLRDGSNSPLHF.

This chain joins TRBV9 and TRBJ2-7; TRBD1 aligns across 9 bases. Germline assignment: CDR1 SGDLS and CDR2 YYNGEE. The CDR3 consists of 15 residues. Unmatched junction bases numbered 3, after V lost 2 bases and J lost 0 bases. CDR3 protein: CASSVTGGSSYEQYF. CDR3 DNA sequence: TGTGCCAGCAGCGTCACAGGGGGCTCCTCCTACGAGCAGTACTTC.

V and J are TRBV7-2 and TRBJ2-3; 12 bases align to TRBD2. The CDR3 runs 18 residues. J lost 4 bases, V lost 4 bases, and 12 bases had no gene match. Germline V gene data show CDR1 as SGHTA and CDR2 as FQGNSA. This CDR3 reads CASSSIRSLAGGPDTQYF. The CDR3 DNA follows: TGTGCCAGCAGCTCCATCCGGTCACTAGCGGGGGGTCCAGATACGCAGTATTTT.

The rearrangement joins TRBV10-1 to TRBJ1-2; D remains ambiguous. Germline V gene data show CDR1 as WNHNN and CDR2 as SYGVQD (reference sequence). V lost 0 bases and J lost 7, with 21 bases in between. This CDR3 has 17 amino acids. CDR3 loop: CASSESGVSPIGSGYTF. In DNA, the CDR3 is TGCGCCAGCAGTGAGTCAGGAGTTAGCCCTATTGGGAGTGGCTACACCTTC.

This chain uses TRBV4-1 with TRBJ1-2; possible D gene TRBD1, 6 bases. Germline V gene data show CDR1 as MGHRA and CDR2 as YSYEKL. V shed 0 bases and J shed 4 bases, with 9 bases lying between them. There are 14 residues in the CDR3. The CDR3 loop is CASSQEQGPYGYTF. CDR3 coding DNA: TGCGCCAGCAGCCAAGAACAGGGACCCTATGGCTACACCTTC.

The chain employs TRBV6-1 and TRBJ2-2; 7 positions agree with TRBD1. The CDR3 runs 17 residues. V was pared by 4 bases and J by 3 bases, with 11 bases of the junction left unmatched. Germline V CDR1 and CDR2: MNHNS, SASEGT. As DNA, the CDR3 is TGTGCCAGCAGTGGCCTCTCGGGACAGCACTACACCGGGGAGCTGTTTTTT. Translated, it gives CASSGLSGQHYTGELFF.

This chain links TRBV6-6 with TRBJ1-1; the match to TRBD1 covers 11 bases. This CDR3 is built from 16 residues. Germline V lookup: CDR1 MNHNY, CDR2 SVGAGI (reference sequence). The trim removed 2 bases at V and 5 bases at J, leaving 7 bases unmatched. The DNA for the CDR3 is TGTGCCAGCAGTTACCCCCCGGGACAGGGGGGAACTGAAGCTTTCTTT. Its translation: CASSYPPGQGGTEAFF.

CDR3 protein: CASRDTNQPQHF. CDR3 coding DNA: TGTGCCAGTAGGGACACCAATCAGCCCCAGCATTTT. This chain connects TRBV19 to TRBJ1-5, with D possibly TRBD1 on 5 matching bases. CDR1 is LNHDA and CDR2 is SQIVND in the germline V gene (reference sequence). V lost 6 bases and J lost 3, with 6 bases in between. The CDR3 contains 12 residues.

CDR3 DNA sequence: TGTGCCAGCAGCGGCAGGGACAGGGAATCCTACGAGCAGTACTTC. Its translation: CASSGRDRESYEQYF. The genes are TRBV9 and TRBJ2-7; 9 nucleotides line up with TRBD1. CDR3 length: 15 residues. CDR1 SGDLS and CDR2 YYNGEE come from the germline V gene. V lost 3 bases to trimming and J lost 1 base; unmatched junction nucleotides: 5.

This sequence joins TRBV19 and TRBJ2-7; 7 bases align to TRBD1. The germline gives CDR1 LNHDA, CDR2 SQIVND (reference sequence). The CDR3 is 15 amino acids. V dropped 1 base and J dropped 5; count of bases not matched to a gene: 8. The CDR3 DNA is TGTGCCAGTAGTATAGTCGAGACAGGGCTGCACGAGCAGTACTTC. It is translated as CASSIVETGLHEQYF.

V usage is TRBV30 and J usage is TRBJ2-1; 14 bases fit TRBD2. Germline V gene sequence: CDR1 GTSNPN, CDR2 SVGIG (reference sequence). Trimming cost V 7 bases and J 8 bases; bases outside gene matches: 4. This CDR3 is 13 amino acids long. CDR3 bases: TGTGCCTCGGGACTAGCGGGGGCGGATGAGCAGTTCTTC. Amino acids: CASGLAGADEQFF. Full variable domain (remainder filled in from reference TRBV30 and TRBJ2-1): SQTIHQWPATLVQPVGSPLSLECTVEGTSNPNLYWYRQAAGRGLQLLFYSVGIGQISSEVPQNLSASRPQDRQFILSSKKLLLSDSGFYLCASGLAGADEQFFGPGTRLTVL.

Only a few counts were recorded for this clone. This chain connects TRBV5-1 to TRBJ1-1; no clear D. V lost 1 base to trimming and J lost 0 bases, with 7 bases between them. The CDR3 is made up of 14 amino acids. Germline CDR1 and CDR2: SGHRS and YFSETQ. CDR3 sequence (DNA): TGCGCCAGCAGCTTGCGGGGTTTGAACACTGAAGCTTTCTTT. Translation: CASSLRGLNTEAFF. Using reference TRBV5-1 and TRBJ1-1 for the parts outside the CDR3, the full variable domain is KAGVTQTPRYLIKTRGQQVTLSCSPISGHRSVSWYQQTPGQGLQFLFEYFSETQRNKGNFPGRFSGRQFSNSRSEMNVSTLELGDSALYLCASSLRGLNTEAFFGQGTRLTVV.

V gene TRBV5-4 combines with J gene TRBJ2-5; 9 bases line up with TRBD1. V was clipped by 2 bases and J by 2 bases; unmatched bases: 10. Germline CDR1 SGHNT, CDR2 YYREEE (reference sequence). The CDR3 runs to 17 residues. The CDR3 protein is CASSLGQGIVPQETQYF. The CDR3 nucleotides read TGTGCCAGCAGCTTAGGACAGGGGATTGTTCCGCAAGAGACCCAGTACTTC.

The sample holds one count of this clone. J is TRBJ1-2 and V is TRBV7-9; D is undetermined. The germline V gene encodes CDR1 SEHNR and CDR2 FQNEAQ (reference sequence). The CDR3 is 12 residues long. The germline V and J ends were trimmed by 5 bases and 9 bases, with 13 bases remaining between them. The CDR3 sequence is CASSEDLGSYTF. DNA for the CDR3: TGTGCCAGCAGCGAGGACTTGGGGAGCTACACCTTC.

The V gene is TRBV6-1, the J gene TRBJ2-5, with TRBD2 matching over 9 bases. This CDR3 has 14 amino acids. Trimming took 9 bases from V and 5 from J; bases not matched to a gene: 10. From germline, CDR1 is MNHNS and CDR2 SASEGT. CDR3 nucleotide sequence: TGTGCCAGTAAAGCTAGCGGGGTGGTGGAGACCCAGTACTTC. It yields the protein CASKASGVVETQYF.